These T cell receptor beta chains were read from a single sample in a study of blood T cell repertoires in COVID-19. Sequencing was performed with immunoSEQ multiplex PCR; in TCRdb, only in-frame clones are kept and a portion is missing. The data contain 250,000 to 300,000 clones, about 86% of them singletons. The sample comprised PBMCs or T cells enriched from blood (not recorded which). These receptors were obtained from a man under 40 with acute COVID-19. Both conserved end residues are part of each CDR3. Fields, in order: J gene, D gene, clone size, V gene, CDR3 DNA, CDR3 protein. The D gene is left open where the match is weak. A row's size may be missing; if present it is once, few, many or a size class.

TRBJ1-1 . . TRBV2 TGTGCCAGCAGCGGAGAATCGTACACTGAAGCTTTCTTT CASSGESYTEAFF
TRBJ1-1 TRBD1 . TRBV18 TGTGCCAGCTCGTCGGGGCCAGGGGGAGGCACTGAAGCTTTCTTT CASSSGPGGGTEAFF
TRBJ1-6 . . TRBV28 TGTGCCAGCAGGACTGCGGGGGTCAATAATTCACCCCTCCACTTT CASRTAGVNNSPLHF
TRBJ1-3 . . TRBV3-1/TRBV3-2 TGTGCCAGCAGCCAGGGCCGAAACACCATATATTTT CASSQGRNTIYF
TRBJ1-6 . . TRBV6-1 TGTGCCAGCAGTGGGTCCAGGACAGCCTATAATTCACCCCTCCACTTT CASSGSRTAYNSPLHF
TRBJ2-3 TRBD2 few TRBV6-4 TGTGCCAGCAGTCCTAGCGGAGATACGCAGTATTTT CASSPSGDTQYF
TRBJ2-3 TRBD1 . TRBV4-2 TGTGCCAGCAGCCAAGCCAGACAGGGGGCCGGCGCAGATACGCAGTATTTT CASSQARQGAGADTQYF
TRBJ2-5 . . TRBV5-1 TGTGCCAGCAGCCTTGCGGAGCTAGAAGGTCTGTACTTC CASSLAELEGLYF
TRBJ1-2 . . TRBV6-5 TGTGCCAGCAGATTTGGGACTGAGGTAGTCTATGGCTACACCTTC CASRFGTEVVYGYTF
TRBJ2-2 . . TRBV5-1 TGCGCCAGCAGCTTGACACACAACACCGGGGAGCTGTTTTTT CASSLTHNTGELFF
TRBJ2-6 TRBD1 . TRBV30 TGTGCCTGGAGTGTACTTCGACAGGGGGCCCGCTCTGGGGCCAACGTCCTGACTTTC CAWSVLRQGARSGANVLTF
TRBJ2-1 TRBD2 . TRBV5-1 TGTGCCAGCAGCCCTTTCAACTCGCGGGAGGTTGAGCAGTTCTTC CASSPFNSREVEQFF
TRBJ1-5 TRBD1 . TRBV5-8 TGTGCCAGCAGCTTGGGCAGGGGGCCTTCCGCGCCCCAGCATTTT CASSLGRGPSAPQHF